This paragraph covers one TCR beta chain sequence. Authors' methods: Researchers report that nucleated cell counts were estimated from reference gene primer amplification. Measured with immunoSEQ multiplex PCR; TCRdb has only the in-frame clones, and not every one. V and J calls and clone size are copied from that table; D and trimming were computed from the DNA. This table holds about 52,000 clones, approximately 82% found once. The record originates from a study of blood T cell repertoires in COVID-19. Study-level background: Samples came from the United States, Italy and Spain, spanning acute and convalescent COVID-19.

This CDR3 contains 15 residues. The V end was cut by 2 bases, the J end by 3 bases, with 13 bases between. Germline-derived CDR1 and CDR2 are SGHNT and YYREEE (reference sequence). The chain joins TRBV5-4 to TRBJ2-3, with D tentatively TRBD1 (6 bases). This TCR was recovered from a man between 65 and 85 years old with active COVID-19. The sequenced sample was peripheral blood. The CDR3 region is CASSFYRDRTDTQYF. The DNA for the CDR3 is TGTGCCAGCAGCTTTTACAGGGATCGGACAGATACGCAGTATTTT.